The rows below give T cell receptor beta chains drawn from one sample of a study of blood T cell repertoires in COVID-19. The protocol was immunoSEQ multiplex PCR, while the TCRdb copy is restricted to in-frame clones and leaves out a portion. In the table there are 100,000 or so clones, 81% of which are singletons. The sequencing sample was made of peripheral blood. These TCRs come from a woman in her 70s with acute or convalescent COVID-19. Each CDR3 is given with its conserved first and last residue. D genes are given only for firm matches. Some rows mark clone size as missing; the rest say once, few, many or name a class of expanded clone.

TRBJ2-5 NA TRBV28 TRBD2 TGTGCCAGCAGTTTTGCGGGGGACCAAGAGACCCAGTACTTC CASSFAGDQETQYF
TRBJ2-2 few TRBV9 NA TGTGCCAGCAGCGTAGACGTTAGCACCGGGGAGCTGTTTTTT CASSVDVSTGELFF
TRBJ2-7 NA TRBV15 NA TGTGCCACCAGCAGGGAGGGCAGGCGCCCGTCGGGAGCCCACGAGCAGTACTTC CATSREGRRPSGAHEQYF
TRBJ1-2 NA TRBV27 NA TGTGCCAGCAGTTTACAGCTGGGGGCGAGCTATGGCTACACCTTC CASSLQLGASYGYTF
TRBJ1-2 NA TRBV6-5 NA TGTGCCAGCAGTTACTCGTTTACTCAGGGAGGGGGTGGCTACACCTTC CASSYSFTQGGGGYTF
TRBJ1-6 NA TRBV5-6 NA TGTGCCAGCAGCCCCGACAGCTCCTATAATTCACCCCTCCACTTT CASSPDSSYNSPLHF
TRBJ1-4 NA TRBV9 TRBD1 TGTGCCAGCAGCGTGTCGGGCAGGGGGCCTGAAAAACTGTTTTTT CASSVSGRGPEKLFF
TRBJ1-1 few TRBV6-6 NA TGTGCCAGCAGTTACAGGGGGGGTAATGAAGCTTTCTTT CASSYRGGNEAFF
TRBJ2-7 once TRBV7-9 TRBD2 TGTGCCAGCAGCTCATCGCTTGGACTAGAGAACGAGCAGTACTTC CASSSSLGLENEQYF
TRBJ2-7 NA TRBV3-1/TRBV3-2 TRBD2 TGTGCCAGCAGCCCCGGTAGTAGCGGGGGCCCAATTACGTACGAGCAGTACTTC CASSPGSSGGPITYEQYF
TRBJ2-5 NA TRBV9 TRBD2 TGTGCCAGCAGCGTAGCGGCTAGCGGGGGGGCGGTACAAGAGACCCAGTACTTC CASSVAASGGAVQETQYF
TRBJ2-7 NA TRBV27 NA TGTGCCAGCAGTTTAGGACAACATCTGGGGGAGCAGTACTTC CASSLGQHLGEQYF
TRBJ2-2 NA TRBV14 TRBD2 TGTGCCAGCAGCCAAGAACTAGCGGTGAACACCGGGGAGCTGTTTTTT CASSQELAVNTGELFF
TRBJ1-1 NA TRBV13 NA TGTGCCAGCAGCTTGGGGCGACAGGCCGGTGAAGCTTTCTTT CASSLGRQAGEAFF
TRBJ1-6 NA TRBV28 TRBD1 TGTGCCAGCGGCAGGACAGGAGTTTCACCCCTCCACTTT CASGRTGVSPLHF
TRBJ2-7 many TRBV11-2 NA TGTGCCAGCAGCTTAAGAGTTCCTTACAGGGATGGCACTAGGGAGCAGTACTTC CASSLRVPYRDGTREQYF
TRBJ1-2 NA TRBV3-1/TRBV3-2 NA TGTGCCAGCTCCCGGGGGGGCTCCGGCTACACCTTC CASSRGGSGYTF
TRBJ2-7 NA TRBV9 NA TGTGCCAGCAGCGTAGACGGGGGCGAGCAGTACTTC CASSVDGGEQYF
TRBJ1-4 NA TRBV9 TRBD1 TGTGCCAGCAGCGTTGGGACAGGGAAGGGGGAAAAACTGTTTTTT CASSVGTGKGEKLFF
TRBJ2-2 NA TRBV6-5 NA TGTGCCAGCAGCCAGGGAGGGGGGCGTCCCGGGGAGCTGTTTTTT CASSQGGGRPGELFF
TRBJ1-1 NA TRBV7-9 NA TGTGCCAGCAGCCAGTCGACAGCACAGAACACTGAAGCTTTCTTT CASSQSTAQNTEAFF
TRBJ2-1 NA TRBV6-1 TRBD2 TGTGCCAGCAGTGAAGCGGATAGCGGGAGCTCCTACAATGAGCAGTTCTTC CASSEADSGSSYNEQFF
TRBJ1-2 NA TRBV11-2 NA TGTGCCAGCAGCCCCGACAGATTCTATGGCTACACCTTC CASSPDRFYGYTF
TRBJ1-1 NA TRBV7-9 NA TGTGCCAGCAGCTTAGTAGGCACAGACACTGAAGCTTTCTTT CASSLVGTDTEAFF
TRBJ2-1 NA TRBV7-9 TRBD1 TGTGCCAGCAGCACCGGGACAGACTACAATGAGCAGTTCTTC CASSTGTDYNEQFF
TRBJ2-1 NA TRBV12-3/TRBV12-4 TRBD1 TGTGCCAGCAGCTATGGACAGGGCCAGTTCTTC CASSYGQGQFF
TRBJ2-1 NA TRBV6-5 NA TGTGCCAGCAGGACCGGAGGGGCGTACAATGAGCAGTTCTTC CASRTGGAYNEQFF
TRBJ2-1 NA TRBV29-1 TRBD2 TGCAGCGTTGGAGTGGGTCGGGGGGGGTCACACAATGAGCAGTTCTTC CSVGVGRGGSHNEQFF